The table lists the clone carrying this T cell receptor (beta chain) with many counts. These data originate in a study of early T cells in non-severe SARS-CoV-2 infection. The CDR3 has 16 residues. V lost 6 bases, J lost 0 bases, and 18 bases lay in between. In the library, individual cDNA molecules carried attached unique molecular identifiers. TCRdb passed the 5' RACE reads through MiXCR, listing each CDR3 protein once. Among 49,000 or so distinct CDR3 sequences listed, around 6.9% were seen once. The chain has TRBV12-3 or TRBV12-4 and TRBJ2-7; D unclear. The sequence derives from an adult who was a healthcare worker with PCR-confirmed SARS-CoV-2 infection or an uninfected control (not recorded which). The sample here was whole blood, taken at baseline. DNA of the CDR3: TGTGCCAGCAGAGATGGTCGACGTCTACGCTCCTACGAGCAGTACTTC. It yields the protein CASRDGRRLRSYEQYF.